This TCR beta chain was identified in a study of blood T cell repertoires in COVID-19. Study summary: The United States, Italy and Spain supplied acute and convalescent COVID-19 samples. Sources were T cells, B-cell-depleted T cells, or PBMCs; the material itself was cDNA or gDNA.

The CDR3 has 17 residues. J was trimmed by 4 bases and V by 1 base; bases with no gene match: 6. Germline V lookup: CDR1 LGHNA, CDR2 YSLEER. Original analysis: Reference gene primer amplification gave nucleated cell count estimates. Sequenced by immunoSEQ multiplex PCR; TCRdb stores in-frame clones only, minus some. V and J calls and clone size are as listed in that table; D and trimming were resolved from the DNA. There are about 260,000 clones in the sample; 80% to 90% occur only once, and approximately 1.5% lies in the top ten. The sequence derives from a woman in her forties who had recovered from COVID-19. The gene calls are TRBV4-3 and TRBJ2-6; the match to TRBD1 covers 8 bases. Sequencing was carried out using peripheral blood. This CDR3 is CASSQASGGAGANVLTF. The CDR3 DNA follows: TGCGCCAGCAGCCAAGCTTCAGGGGGCGCGGGGGCCAACGTCCTGACTTTC.